This T cell receptor (beta chain) came from a study of Tregs in tolerant kidney transplant recipients. Using immunoSEQ multiplex PCR, the repertoire was profiled, and TCRdb retains in-frame clones only, with some absent. The sample has fewer than 20,000 clones, roughly 80% seen once. This CDR3 region has 15 residues. Per germline, CDR1 LNHDA and CDR2 SQIVND (reference sequence). V was shortened by 5 bases and J by 2 bases, with 13 bases between the two germline ends. The chain employs TRBV19 and TRBJ1-5; possible D gene TRBD1, 6 bases. The origin of this receptor is a human donor in good health. The material sequenced was Tregs from blood. DNA for the CDR3: TGTGCCAGTAGTTCGATACAGGGTGGCAATCAGCCCCAGCATTTT. Encoded protein: CASSSIQGGNQPQHF.